A selection of T cell receptor beta chains follows, all from one sample in a study of OX40 agonist ivuxolimab in advanced cancers. TCRdb keeps only in-frame clones here, not all; method: immunoSEQ multiplex PCR. The data hold about 93,000 clones, with 85% to 95% observed a single time. This sample comprised CD4+ or CD8+ T cells sorted from blood, obtained in a trial of the OX40 agonist ivuxolimab. Receptors originate from an adult with an advanced solid tumor such as melanoma, head and neck, liver or kidney cancer. Each CDR3 is given with its conserved first and last residue. Fields, in order: V gene, D gene, J gene, clone size, CDR3 protein, CDR3 DNA. D genes are given only for firm matches. Size is omitted from some rows. Given values are once, few, many or a class for expanded clones.

v_gene: TRBV12-5; d_gene: TRBD2; j_gene: TRBJ2-1; abundance: .; CDR3aa: CASGLREGIYNEQFF; CDR3nt: TGTGCTAGTGGTTTGAGGGAGGGGATCTACAATGAGCAGTTCTTC
v_gene: TRBV9; d_gene: TRBD1; j_gene: TRBJ1-1; abundance: .; CDR3aa: CASSVTGTDTEAFF; CDR3nt: TGTGCCAGCAGCGTAACCGGGACAGACACTGAAGCTTTCTTT
v_gene: TRBV28; d_gene: TRBD1; j_gene: TRBJ2-7; abundance: .; CDR3aa: CASRDRGAYEQYF; CDR3nt: TGTGCCAGCAGGGACAGGGGAGCCTACGAGCAGTACTTC
v_gene: TRBV5-5; d_gene: .; j_gene: TRBJ2-7; abundance: .; CDR3aa: CASNPSSYEQYF; CDR3nt: TGTGCCAGCAACCCGAGCTCCTACGAGCAGTACTTC
v_gene: TRBV5-6; d_gene: TRBD1; j_gene: TRBJ1-2; abundance: .; CDR3aa: CASSLLPRGTGGYGYTF; CDR3nt: TGTGCCAGCAGTCTACTACCCCGTGGGACAGGGGGCTATGGCTACACCTTC
v_gene: TRBV5-6; d_gene: TRBD2; j_gene: TRBJ2-1; abundance: .; CDR3aa: CASSPTSLNEQFF; CDR3nt: TGTGCCAGCAGCCCGACTAGCCTCAATGAGCAGTTCTTC
v_gene: TRBV6-1; d_gene: TRBD1; j_gene: TRBJ2-3; abundance: .; CDR3aa: CASRDGTAYTDTQYF; CDR3nt: TGTGCCAGCAGAGATGGGACAGCTTACACAGATACGCAGTATTTT
v_gene: TRBV4-1; d_gene: .; j_gene: TRBJ1-1; abundance: .; CDR3aa: CASSQGTLNTEAFF; CDR3nt: TGCGCCAGCAGCCAAGGAACCTTGAACACTGAAGCTTTCTTT
v_gene: TRBV2; d_gene: .; j_gene: TRBJ1-2; abundance: .; CDR3aa: CASLGGLGYGYTF; CDR3nt: TGTGCCAGTTTAGGGGGTCTTGGCTATGGCTACACCTTC
v_gene: TRBV4-1; d_gene: TRBD1; j_gene: TRBJ1-2; abundance: .; CDR3aa: CASSQTDREVNGYTF; CDR3nt: TGCGCCAGCAGCCAAACCGACAGGGAGGTTAATGGCTACACCTTC
v_gene: TRBV5-1; d_gene: .; j_gene: TRBJ2-7; abundance: .; CDR3aa: CASSWSDGIYEQYF; CDR3nt: TGCGCCAGCAGCTGGTCGGACGGGATCTACGAGCAGTACTTC
v_gene: TRBV4-3; d_gene: .; j_gene: TRBJ1-1; abundance: .; CDR3aa: CASSSTWGDTEAFF; CDR3nt: TGCGCCAGCAGCTCAACCTGGGGTGACACTGAAGCTTTCTTT
v_gene: TRBV11-2; d_gene: TRBD2; j_gene: TRBJ2-1; abundance: once; CDR3aa: CASSLEAGGVNEQFF; CDR3nt: TGTGCCAGCAGCTTAGAGGCGGGGGGCGTCAATGAGCAGTTCTTC
v_gene: TRBV7-6; d_gene: TRBD1; j_gene: TRBJ1-2; abundance: .; CDR3aa: CASSTRQGANYGYTF; CDR3nt: TGTGCCAGCAGCACTCGACAGGGGGCGAACTATGGCTACACCTTC
v_gene: TRBV11-2; d_gene: .; j_gene: TRBJ1-1; abundance: once; CDR3aa: CASSTPRGQLGTEAFF; CDR3nt: TGTGCCAGCAGCACCCCAAGAGGACAGTTGGGGACTGAAGCTTTCTTT
v_gene: TRBV2; d_gene: TRBD1; j_gene: TRBJ1-4; abundance: .; CDR3aa: CASGGQGNEKLFF; CDR3nt: TGTGCCAGCGGGGGACAGGGGAATGAAAAACTGTTTTTT
v_gene: TRBV4-3; d_gene: .; j_gene: TRBJ1-2; abundance: .; CDR3aa: CASSTGGGNYGYTF; CDR3nt: TGCGCCAGCAGCACAGGTGGGGGTAACTATGGCTACACCTTC
v_gene: TRBV6-5; d_gene: .; j_gene: TRBJ1-5; abundance: .; CDR3aa: CASRRGNQPQHF; CDR3nt: TGTGCCAGCCGTAGGGGCAATCAGCCCCAGCATTTT
v_gene: TRBV19; d_gene: .; j_gene: TRBJ2-1; abundance: once; CDR3aa: CASSMGSYNEQFF; CDR3nt: TGTGCCAGTAGTATGGGGTCCTACAATGAGCAGTTCTTC
v_gene: TRBV6-5; d_gene: .; j_gene: TRBJ2-7; abundance: .; CDR3aa: CASSFVTGGRDEQYF; CDR3nt: TGTGCCAGCAGTTTCGTGACAGGAGGTCGGGACGAGCAGTACTTC
v_gene: TRBV27; d_gene: .; j_gene: TRBJ2-7; abundance: .; CDR3aa: CASSLQGMGEQYF; CDR3nt: TGTGCCAGCAGTTTGCAGGGAATGGGTGAGCAGTACTTC
v_gene: TRBV2; d_gene: .; j_gene: TRBJ1-1; abundance: .; CDR3aa: CASLNTEAFF; CDR3nt: TGTGCCAGCCTTAACACTGAAGCTTTCTTT
v_gene: TRBV11-2; d_gene: TRBD2; j_gene: TRBJ2-2; abundance: .; CDR3aa: CASSLSPGLADTGELFF; CDR3nt: TGTGCCAGCAGCTTATCCCCGGGACTAGCGGACACCGGGGAGCTGTTTTTT
v_gene: TRBV27; d_gene: TRBD2; j_gene: TRBJ2-2; abundance: .; CDR3aa: CASRAGLADTGELFF; CDR3nt: TGTGCCAGCAGGGCGGGACTAGCGGACACCGGGGAGCTGTTTTTT
v_gene: TRBV29-1; d_gene: .; j_gene: TRBJ2-3; abundance: .; CDR3aa: CSLEADSTDTQYF; CDR3nt: TGCAGCCTTGAGGCAGATAGCACAGATACGCAGTATTTT
v_gene: TRBV2; d_gene: .; j_gene: TRBJ2-7; abundance: once; CDR3aa: CASSPEWGYEQYF; CDR3nt: TGTGCCAGCAGCCCGGAATGGGGCTACGAGCAGTACTTC
v_gene: TRBV7-9; d_gene: .; j_gene: TRBJ2-1; abundance: .; CDR3aa: CASSLRGNEQFF; CDR3nt: TGTGCCAGCAGCTTAAGAGGCAATGAGCAGTTCTTC
v_gene: TRBV9; d_gene: .; j_gene: TRBJ1-5; abundance: .; CDR3aa: CASSVSGNQPQHF; CDR3nt: TGTGCCAGCAGCGTCTCGGGTAATCAGCCCCAGCATTTT
v_gene: TRBV7-2; d_gene: .; j_gene: TRBJ1-2; abundance: .; CDR3aa: CASSPKGERGNGYTF; CDR3nt: TGTGCCAGCAGCCCCAAAGGGGAGCGGGGGAATGGCTACACCTTC
v_gene: TRBV9; d_gene: .; j_gene: TRBJ2-1; abundance: .; CDR3aa: CASSPLAGYNEQFF; CDR3nt: TGTGCCAGCAGCCCATTAGCAGGGTACAATGAGCAGTTCTTC
v_gene: TRBV21-1; d_gene: .; j_gene: TRBJ2-4; abundance: .; CDR3aa: CASEFQDRSRYF; CDR3nt: TGTGCCAGCGAGTTTCAGGACAGGTCGCGGTACTTC
v_gene: TRBV10-2; d_gene: .; j_gene: TRBJ2-7; abundance: .; CDR3aa: CASSEKGLSYEQYF; CDR3nt: TGCGCCAGCAGTGAGAAGGGATTATCCTACGAGCAGTACTTC
v_gene: TRBV6-5; d_gene: TRBD1; j_gene: TRBJ1-1; abundance: .; CDR3aa: CASSHRQGWSEAFF; CDR3nt: TGTGCCAGCAGTCACCGACAGGGTTGGTCTGAAGCTTTCTTT
v_gene: TRBV28; d_gene: .; j_gene: TRBJ2-5; abundance: .; CDR3aa: CASTGRAGETQYF; CDR3nt: TGTGCCAGCACCGGCAGGGCGGGAGAGACCCAGTACTTC
v_gene: TRBV6-1; d_gene: .; j_gene: TRBJ2-7; abundance: .; CDR3aa: CASSLGSGYEQYF; CDR3nt: TGTGCCAGCAGTTTAGGCTCAGGGTATGAGCAGTACTTC
v_gene: TRBV5-4; d_gene: .; j_gene: TRBJ1-1; abundance: .; CDR3aa: CASSLKPGANTEAFF; CDR3nt: TGTGCCAGCAGCTTGAAACCGGGAGCGAACACTGAAGCTTTCTTT
v_gene: TRBV9; d_gene: TRBD2; j_gene: TRBJ2-7; abundance: .; CDR3aa: CASSVDGGSYEQYF; CDR3nt: TGTGCCAGCAGCGTAGACGGCGGGAGCTACGAGCAGTACTTC
v_gene: TRBV4-1; d_gene: TRBD1; j_gene: TRBJ1-5; abundance: .; CDR3aa: CASSQIDRAGGQPQHF; CDR3nt: TGCGCCAGCAGCCAGATTGACAGGGCGGGGGGTCAGCCCCAGCATTTT